This entry lists 5 T cell receptor beta chains sequenced from one sample in a study of beta chain features in type 1 diabetes. The sequenced template was cDNA made from the entire isolated RNA. Some clones are missing from TCRdb's copy, which holds only in-frame ones; the method was immunoSEQ multiplex PCR. The table includes around 240,000 clones, 9.6% detected once. Sequencing was carried out using naive CD4+ T cells from blood. These receptors came from a young woman in good health.

This rearrangement joins TRBV6-1 to TRBJ1-2; no firm D call. CDR1 MNHNS and CDR2 SASEGT come from the germline V gene. V lost 4 bases, J lost 0 bases, and 15 bases lay in between. This CDR3 has 16 residues. CDR3 nucleotide sequence: TGTGCCAGCAGTGCTCTGGAGTGGGGAGCTAACTATGGCTACACCTTC. This codes for CASSALEWGANYGYTF.

This clone was observed a few times. The V call is TRBV19, the J call TRBJ1-1; 10 nucleotides align to TRBD1. V shed 4 bases, J shed 4 bases, and the junction held 3 bases outside the gene matches. Germline CDR1 reads LNHDA; CDR2 reads SQIVND (reference sequence). The CDR3 has 14 amino acids. The CDR3 loop reads CASSRGDRGTEAFF. The CDR3, as DNA: TGTGCCAGTAGTAGAGGGGACAGGGGCACTGAAGCTTTCTTT.

A few counts support this clone. This chain joins TRBV5-4 and TRBJ2-2, with a weak D call TRBD2 (6 bases). This CDR3 comprises 15 residues. Deletions cut 4 bases from V and 0 bases from J, with 10 bases between. Germline CDR1 SGHNT, CDR2 YYREEE (reference sequence). CDR3 loop: CASSPGGANTGELFF. Written as DNA, the CDR3 is TGTGCCAGCAGCCCCGGGGGAGCGAACACCGGGGAGCTGTTTTTT. Full variable domain (remainder filled in from reference TRBV5-4 and TRBJ2-2): ETGVTQSPTHLIKTRGQQVTLRCSSQSGHNTVSWYQQALGQGPQFIFQYYREEENGRGNFPPRFSGLQFPNYSSELNVNALELDDSALYLCASSPGGANTGELFFGEGSRLTVL.

The genes are TRBV5-4 and TRBJ2-2; 14 positions match TRBD2. V was clipped by 4 bases and J by 6 bases; unmatched bases: 5. The CDR3 loop spans 16 amino acids. In germline, CDR1 is SGHNT, CDR2 YYREEE (reference sequence). CDR3 amino acids: CASSLGTSGSAGELFF. In DNA form, the CDR3 reads TGTGCCAGCAGCCTGGGGACTAGCGGGAGTGCCGGGGAGCTGTTTTTT.

This clone was detected a few times. V is TRBV5-1 and J is TRBJ2-2; D is unresolved. The V end lost 0 bases, the J end lost 4 bases, and 7 bases lay between the germline ends. Germline values: CDR1 SGHRS, CDR2 YFSETQ. The CDR3 has 14 residues. The CDR3, as DNA: TGCGCCAGCAGCTTGGATTCTCCCACCGGGGAGCTGTTTTTT. As protein: CASSLDSPTGELFF.